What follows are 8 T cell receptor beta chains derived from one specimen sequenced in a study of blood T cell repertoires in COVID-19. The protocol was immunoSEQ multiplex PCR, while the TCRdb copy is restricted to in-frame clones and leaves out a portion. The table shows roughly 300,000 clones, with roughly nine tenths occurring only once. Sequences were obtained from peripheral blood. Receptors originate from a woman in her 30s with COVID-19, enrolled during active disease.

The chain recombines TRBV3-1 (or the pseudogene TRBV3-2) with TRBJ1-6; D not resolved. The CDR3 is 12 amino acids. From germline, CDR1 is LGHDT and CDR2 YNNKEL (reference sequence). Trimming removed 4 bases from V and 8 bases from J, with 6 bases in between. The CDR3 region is CASSPPDSPLHF. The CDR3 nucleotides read TGTGCCAGCAGCCCCCCCGATTCACCCCTCCACTTT.

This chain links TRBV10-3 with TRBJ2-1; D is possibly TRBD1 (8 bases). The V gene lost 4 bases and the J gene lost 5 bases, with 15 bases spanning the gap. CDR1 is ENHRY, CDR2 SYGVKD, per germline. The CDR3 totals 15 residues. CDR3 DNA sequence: TGTGCCATCAGTGTGGGAGGGACAGGCCACAATGAGCAGTTCTTC. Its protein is CAISVGGTGHNEQFF.

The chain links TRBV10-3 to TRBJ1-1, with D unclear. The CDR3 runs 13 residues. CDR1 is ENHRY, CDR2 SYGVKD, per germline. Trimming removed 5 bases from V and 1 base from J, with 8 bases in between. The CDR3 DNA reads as TGTGCCATCAGTCGAACAGAGAACACTGAAGCTTTCTTT. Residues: CAISRTENTEAFF.

CDR3 sequence reads: CASSLVLAGATGELFF. In DNA form, the CDR3 reads TGCGCCAGCAGCTTGGTGCTAGCGGGCGCCACCGGGGAGCTGTTTTTT. V and J are TRBV5-1 and TRBJ2-2; TRBD2 matches 8 bases. The CDR3 totals 16 residues. Germline V lookup: CDR1 SGHRS, CDR2 YFSETQ. After removal of 0 bases from V and 4 bases from J, the junction contained 5 bases not matched to a gene.

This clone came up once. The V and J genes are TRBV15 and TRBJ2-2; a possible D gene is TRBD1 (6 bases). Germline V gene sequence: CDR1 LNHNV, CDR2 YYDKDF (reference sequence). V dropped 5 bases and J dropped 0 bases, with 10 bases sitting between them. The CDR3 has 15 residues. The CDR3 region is CATSSDSPNTGELFF. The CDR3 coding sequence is TGTGCCACCAGCTCGGACAGCCCGAACACCGGGGAGCTGTTTTTT.

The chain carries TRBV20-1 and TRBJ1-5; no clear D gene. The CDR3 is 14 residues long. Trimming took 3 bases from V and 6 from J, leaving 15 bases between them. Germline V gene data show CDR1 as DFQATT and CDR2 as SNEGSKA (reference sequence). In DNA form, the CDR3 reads TGCAGTGCTAGTTCTTGGTTGCAGGTTCAGCCCCAGCATTTT. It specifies CSASSWLQVQPQHF.

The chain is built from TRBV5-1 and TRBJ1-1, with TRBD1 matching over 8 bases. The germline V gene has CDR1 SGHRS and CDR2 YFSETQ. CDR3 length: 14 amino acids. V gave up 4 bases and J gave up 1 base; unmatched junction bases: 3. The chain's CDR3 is CASSRDRGNTEAFF. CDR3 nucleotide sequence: TGCGCCAGCAGCAGAGACAGGGGGAACACTGAAGCTTTCTTT.

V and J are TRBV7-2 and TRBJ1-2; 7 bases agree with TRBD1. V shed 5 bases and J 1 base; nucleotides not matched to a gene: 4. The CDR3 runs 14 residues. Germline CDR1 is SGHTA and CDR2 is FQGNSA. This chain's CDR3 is CASSPRQGNYGYTF. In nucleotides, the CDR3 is TGTGCCAGCAGCCCCCGACAGGGTAACTATGGCTACACCTTC.